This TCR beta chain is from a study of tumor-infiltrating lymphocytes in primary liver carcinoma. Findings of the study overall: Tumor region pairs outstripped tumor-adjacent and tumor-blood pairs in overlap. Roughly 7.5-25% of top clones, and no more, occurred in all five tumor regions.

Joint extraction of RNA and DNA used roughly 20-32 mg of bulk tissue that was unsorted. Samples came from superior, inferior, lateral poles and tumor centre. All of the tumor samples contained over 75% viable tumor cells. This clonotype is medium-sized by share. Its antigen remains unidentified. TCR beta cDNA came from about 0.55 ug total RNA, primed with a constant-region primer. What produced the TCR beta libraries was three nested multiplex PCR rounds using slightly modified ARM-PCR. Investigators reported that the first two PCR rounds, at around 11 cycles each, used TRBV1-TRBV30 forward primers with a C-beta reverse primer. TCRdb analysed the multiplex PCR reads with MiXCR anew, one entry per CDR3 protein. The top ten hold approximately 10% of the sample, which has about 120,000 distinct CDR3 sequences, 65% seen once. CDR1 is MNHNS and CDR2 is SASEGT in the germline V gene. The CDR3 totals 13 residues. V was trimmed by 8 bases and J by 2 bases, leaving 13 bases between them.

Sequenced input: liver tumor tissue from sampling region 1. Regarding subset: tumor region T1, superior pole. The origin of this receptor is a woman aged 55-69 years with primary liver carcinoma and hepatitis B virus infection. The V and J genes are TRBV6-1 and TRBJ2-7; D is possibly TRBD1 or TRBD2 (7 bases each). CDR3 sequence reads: CASGRDRPYEQYF. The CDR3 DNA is TGTGCCAGCGGGAGGGACAGACCCTACGAGCAGTACTTC.